A single sample is the source of the 21 T cell receptor beta chains below, sequenced in a study of cytomegalovirus exposure and HLA in healthy donors. The primer mix had 60 Vbeta and 13 Jbeta primers. Sequenced by immunoSEQ multiplex PCR; TCRdb stores in-frame clones only, minus some. The profile covers some 150,000 clones, with 65% to 85% appearing a single time and about 7.7% taken by the ten largest. Sequencing was performed on PBMCs. These receptors all stem from a woman aged 25 to 39 in good health and CMV-seropositive.

The genes are TRBV27 and TRBJ1-2; 10 nucleotides align to TRBD1. Germline V gene sequence: CDR1 MNHEY, CDR2 SMNVEV (reference sequence). V lost 5 bases and J lost 7; bases outside the gene matches: 7. This CDR3 is 14 amino acids long. CDR3 sequence: CASSHGQGVGGYTF. CDR3 DNA sequence: TGTGCCAGCAGTCACGGACAGGGGGTAGGTGGCTACACCTTC.

The chain has TRBV4-2 and TRBJ2-2; 7 bases agree with TRBD1. The CDR3 contains 16 residues. Per germline, CDR1 LGHNA and CDR2 YNFKEQ. V gave up 0 bases and J gave up 5 bases; unmatched junction bases: 6. The CDR3 DNA follows: TGTGCCAGCAGCCAAGATGAGGGGGCAAGGACCGGGGAGCTGTTTTTT. This translates into CASSQDEGARTGELFF.

This clone was counted between two and nine times. This chain uses TRBV18 with TRBJ1-1, with a tentative D call TRBD1 (6 bases). Trimming left V 4 bases short and J 7 bases short, with 16 bases between. CDR3 length equals 14 residues. In germline, CDR1 is KGHSH, CDR2 LQKENI. CDR3 DNA: TGTGCCAGCTCACGGGACATATTCACTATTGAAGCTTTCTTT. Residues: CASSRDIFTIEAFF.

The chain couples TRBV19 to TRBJ2-1; D is uncertain. The CDR3 is 15 amino acids. The V end was cut by 3 bases, the J end by 0 bases, with 9 bases between. Germline V gene lookup returns CDR1 LNHDA and CDR2 SQIVND (reference sequence). The CDR3 DNA is TGTGCCAGTAGTATTCGGTATAGCTCCTACAATGAGCAGTTCTTC. Its protein is CASSIRYSSYNEQFF. The full variable domain, rest sourced from reference TRBV19 and TRBJ2-1, is DGGITQSPKYLFRKEGQNVTLSCEQNLNHDAMYWYRQDPGQGLRLIYYSQIVNDFQKGDIAEGYSVSREKKESFPLTVTSAQKNPTAFYLCASSIRYSSYNEQFFGPGTRLTVL.

This clone showed up just a few times. This rearrangement joins TRBV7-8 to TRBJ1-1; 7 positions agree with TRBD1. V lost 5 bases, J lost 8 bases, and 11 bases stayed unmatched. This CDR3 is built from 14 residues. Germline CDR1 is SGHVS and CDR2 is FQNEAQ. For the CDR3, the DNA is TGTGCCAGCAGCCGTAGGGACAGCTCGAGGGAAGCTTTCTTT. Translated: CASSRRDSSREAFF.

V and J are TRBV9 and TRBJ1-6; D remains ambiguous. CDR3 length equals 16 residues. Germline V CDR1 and CDR2: SGDLS, YYNGEE. Trimming shortened V by 1 base and J by 0 bases, and 8 bases separated the two germline ends. Here the CDR3 reads CASSVSPSSYNSPLHF. DNA of the CDR3: TGTGCCAGCAGCGTAAGCCCGAGCTCCTATAATTCACCCCTCCACTTT. The full variable domain, with the rest looked up from reference TRBV9 and TRBJ1-6, is DSGVTQTPKHLITATGQRVTLRCSPRSGDLSVYWYQQSLDQGLQFLIQYYNGEERAKGNILERFSAQQFPDLHSELNLSSLELGDSALYFCASSVSPSSYNSPLHFGNGTRLTVT.

V gene TRBV30 combines with J gene TRBJ2-7; D may be TRBD1 (6 bases). V was cut by 0 bases and J by 2 bases, with 11 bases left in between. Looked up from germline, CDR1 is GTSNPN and CDR2 is SVGIG (reference sequence). The CDR3 is 14 amino acids. The CDR3 loop reads CAWSVGGTTYEQYF. The CDR3 DNA is TGTGCCTGGAGTGTAGGGGGTACTACCTACGAGCAGTACTTC.

V is TRBV7-9 and J is TRBJ1-1; perhaps TRBD1 as D (5 bases). The V gene lost 1 base and the J gene lost 0 bases, with 15 bases spanning the gap. CDR1 is SEHNR and CDR2 is FQNEAQ in the germline V gene (reference sequence). CDR3 length: 17 amino acids. DNA of the CDR3: TGTGCCAGCAGCTTAGGGTTCAGGGTCGGCATGAACACTGAAGCTTTCTTT. Protein sequence: CASSLGFRVGMNTEAFF.

This chain connects TRBV27 to TRBJ1-2; D call uncertain. Trimming left V 7 bases short and J 0 bases short, with 15 bases between. CDR3 length equals 15 residues. The germline CDR1 and CDR2 sequences are MNHEY and SMNVEV (reference sequence). CDR3: CASNKPRVANYGYTF. For the CDR3, the DNA is TGTGCCAGCAACAAACCCCGGGTAGCTAACTATGGCTACACCTTC.

This chain uses TRBV7-2 with TRBJ1-2; a weak D match, TRBD1 (5 bases). This CDR3 contains 12 residues. Germline assignment: CDR1 SGHTA and CDR2 FQGNSA. V lost 5 bases, J lost 8 bases, and 12 bases lay in between. The CDR3 nucleotides are TGTGCCAGCAGCGATACAGGTTTGGGCTACACCTTC. As protein: CASSDTGLGYTF.

The chain couples TRBV7-9 to TRBJ1-3; weak D call: TRBD1 (5 bases). The CDR3 runs 16 residues. V was shortened by 4 bases and J by 0 bases, with 13 bases between the two germline ends. CDR1 and CDR2 from the germline V gene are SEHNR and FQNEAQ (reference sequence). CDR3 sequence: CASSYRRAYSGNTIYF. The CDR3 nucleotides are TGTGCCAGCAGCTACCGCAGGGCCTACTCTGGAAACACCATATATTTT.

The CDR3 reads CASSAQTGLNTEAFF. CDR3 coding DNA: TGCGCCAGCAGCGCCCAGACAGGGTTGAACACTGAAGCTTTCTTT. The chain links TRBV5-1 to TRBJ1-1; TRBD1 agrees at 7 bases. The CDR3 has 15 amino acids. Trimming at V came to 4 bases and at J to 0 bases, leaving 6 bases not matched to a gene. CDR1 is SGHRS, CDR2 YFSETQ, per germline.

The V gene is TRBV15, the J gene TRBJ2-7; 10 bases match TRBD1. V dropped 3 bases and J dropped 1; count of bases not matched to a gene: 3. The CDR3 has 15 residues. Looked up from germline, CDR1 is LNHNV and CDR2 is YYDKDF (reference sequence). CDR3 in DNA: TGTGCCACCAGCAGCCGGGACAGGGGATCCTACGAGCAGTACTTC. Translation: CATSSRDRGSYEQYF.

The chain couples TRBV9 to TRBJ2-1; TRBD2 is a possible D gene (6 bases). Trimming pared 4 bases from V and 0 bases from J, leaving 14 bases between. The germline V gene has CDR1 SGDLS and CDR2 YYNGEE. The CDR3 covers 16 residues. The CDR3 reads CASSSQAGSSYNEQFF. The CDR3 DNA is TGTGCCAGCAGCTCCCAGGCGGGAAGCTCCTACAATGAGCAGTTCTTC.

The chain recombines TRBV19 with TRBJ2-2; D is unclear. The germline V and J ends were trimmed by 5 bases and 0 bases, with 7 bases remaining between them. CDR3 length: 14 residues. Germline CDR1 and CDR2: LNHDA and SQIVND (reference sequence). The DNA of the CDR3 is TGTGCCAGTAGTCCCCGTACGAACACCGGGGAGCTGTTTTTT. This codes for CASSPRTNTGELFF.

This clone was seen only a few times. The V call is TRBV19, the J call TRBJ2-3, with 8 nucleotides matching TRBD2. J lost 5 bases, V lost 5 bases, and 3 bases had no gene match. This CDR3 comprises 13 residues. CDR1 is LNHDA and CDR2 is SQIVND in the germline V gene (reference sequence). For the CDR3, the DNA is TGTGCCAGTAGTCGGAGCGGGGGAGATACGCAGTATTTT. This sequence encodes CASSRSGGDTQYF. Drawing the rest from reference TRBV19 and TRBJ2-3, the complete variable domain is DGGITQSPKYLFRKEGQNVTLSCEQNLNHDAMYWYRQDPGQGLRLIYYSQIVNDFQKGDIAEGYSVSREKKESFPLTVTSAQKNPTAFYLCASSRSGGDTQYFGPGTRLTVL.

This chain joins TRBV5-1 and TRBJ2-5; TRBD1 agrees at 9 bases. Near its end, the DNA agrees better with TRBJ2-7, so the J call may be wrong. CDR1 SGHRS and CDR2 YFSETQ come from the germline V gene. This CDR3 has 15 amino acids. The CDR3 nucleotides read TGCGCCAGCAGCCTCGGGACAGGGACTGAATACGAGCAGTACTTC. Its protein is CASSLGTGTEYEQYF.

This chain connects TRBV7-7 to TRBJ2-5, with D perhaps TRBD2 (6 bases). Deletions cut 2 bases from V and 4 bases from J, with 17 bases between. The CDR3 is made up of 16 amino acids. Looked up from germline, CDR1 is SSHAT and CDR2 is FNYEAQ (reference sequence). The CDR3: CASSLFPGDSGETQYF. In nucleotides, the CDR3 is TGTGCCAGCAGCTTATTCCCTGGGGACTCTGGAGAGACCCAGTACTTC.

This chain connects TRBV4-1 to TRBJ2-1, with 9 bases that match TRBD2. The J segment lost 4 bases and the V segment lost 6 bases, leaving 7 bases of the junction unmatched. Germline V gives CDR1 MGHRA, CDR2 YSYEKL. The CDR3 runs to 15 residues. The CDR3: CASRQLAGSYNEQFF. CDR3 bases: TGCGCCAGCAGACAACTAGCGGGCTCTTACAATGAGCAGTTCTTC.

J is TRBJ1-1 and V is TRBV5-1; no reliable D call. V lost 0 bases, J lost 4 bases, and 13 bases lay in between. This CDR3 contains 15 residues. Germline V gene sequence: CDR1 SGHRS, CDR2 YFSETQ. The CDR3: CASSLAIYSGTEAFF. For the CDR3, the DNA is TGCGCCAGCAGCTTGGCAATATACTCTGGCACTGAAGCTTTCTTT.

This chain joins TRBV7-8 and TRBJ1-1, with TRBD1 matching 7 bases. Germline CDR1 reads SGHVS; CDR2 reads FQNEAQ. Trimming removed 4 bases from V and 3 bases from J; junction bases left unmatched: 5. This CDR3 has 14 residues. The DNA for the CDR3 is TGTGCCAGCAGCTCTCAGGACAGGTACACTGAAGCTTTCTTT. Translated: CASSSQDRYTEAFF.